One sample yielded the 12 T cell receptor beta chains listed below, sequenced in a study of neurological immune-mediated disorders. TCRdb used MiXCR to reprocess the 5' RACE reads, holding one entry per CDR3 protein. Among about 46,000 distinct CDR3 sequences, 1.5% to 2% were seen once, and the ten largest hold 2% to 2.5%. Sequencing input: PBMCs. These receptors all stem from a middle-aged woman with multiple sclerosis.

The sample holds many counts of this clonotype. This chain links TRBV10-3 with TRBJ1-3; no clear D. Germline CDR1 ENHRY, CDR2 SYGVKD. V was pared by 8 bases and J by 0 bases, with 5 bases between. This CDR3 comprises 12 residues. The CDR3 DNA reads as TGTGCCATCGGCAGCTCTGGAAACACCATATATTTT. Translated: CAIGSSGNTIYF.

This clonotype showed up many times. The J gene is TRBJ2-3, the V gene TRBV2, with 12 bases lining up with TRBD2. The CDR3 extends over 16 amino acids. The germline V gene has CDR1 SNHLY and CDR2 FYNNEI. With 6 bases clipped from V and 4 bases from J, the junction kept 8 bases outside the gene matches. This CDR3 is CASSGRLAGVSDTQYF. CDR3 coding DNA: TGTGCCAGCAGCGGTCGACTAGCGGGGGTGTCAGATACGCAGTATTTT.

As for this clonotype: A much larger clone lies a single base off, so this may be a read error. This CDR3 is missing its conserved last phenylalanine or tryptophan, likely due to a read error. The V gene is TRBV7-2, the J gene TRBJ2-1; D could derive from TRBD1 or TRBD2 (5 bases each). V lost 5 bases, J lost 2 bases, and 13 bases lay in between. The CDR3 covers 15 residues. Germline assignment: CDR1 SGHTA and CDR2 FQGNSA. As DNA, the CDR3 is TGTGCCAGCAGCACTACTAGGGGAACCTACAATGAGCAGTTCTGC. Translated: CASSTTRGTYNEQFC.

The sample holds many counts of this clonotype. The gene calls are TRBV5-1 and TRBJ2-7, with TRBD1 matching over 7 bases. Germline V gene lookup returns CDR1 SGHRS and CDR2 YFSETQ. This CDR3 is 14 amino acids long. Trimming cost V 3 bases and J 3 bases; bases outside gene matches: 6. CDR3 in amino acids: CASSSQGVIYEQYF. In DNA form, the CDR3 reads TGCGCCAGCAGCTCGCAGGGGGTAATCTACGAGCAGTACTTC.

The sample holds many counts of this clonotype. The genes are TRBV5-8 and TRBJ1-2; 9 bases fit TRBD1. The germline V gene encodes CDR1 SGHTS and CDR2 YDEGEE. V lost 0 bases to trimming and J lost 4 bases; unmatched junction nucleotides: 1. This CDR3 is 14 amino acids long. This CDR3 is CASSLDRGLYGYTF. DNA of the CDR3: TGTGCCAGCAGCTTGGACAGGGGGCTCTATGGCTACACCTTC.

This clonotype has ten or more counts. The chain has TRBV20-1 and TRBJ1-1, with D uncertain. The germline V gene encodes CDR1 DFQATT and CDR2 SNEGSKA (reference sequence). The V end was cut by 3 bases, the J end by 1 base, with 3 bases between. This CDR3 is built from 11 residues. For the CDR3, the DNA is TGCAGTGCTAGGGAGAACACTGAAGCTTTCTTT. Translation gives CSARENTEAFF.

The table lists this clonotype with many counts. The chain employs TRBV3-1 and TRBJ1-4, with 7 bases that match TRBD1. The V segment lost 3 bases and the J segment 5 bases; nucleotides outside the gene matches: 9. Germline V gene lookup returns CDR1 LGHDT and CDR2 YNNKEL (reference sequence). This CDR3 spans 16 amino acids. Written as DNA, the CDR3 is TGTGCCAGCAGCCAGGGACGCGCAGGGGGGAATGAAAAACTGTTTTTT. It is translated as CASSQGRAGGNEKLFF.

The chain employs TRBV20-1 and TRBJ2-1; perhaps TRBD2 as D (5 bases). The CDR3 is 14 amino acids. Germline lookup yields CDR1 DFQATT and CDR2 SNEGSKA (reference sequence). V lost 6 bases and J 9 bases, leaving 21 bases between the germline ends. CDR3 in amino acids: CSARNSVGFPEQFF. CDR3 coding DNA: TGCAGTGCCAGGAATAGCGTGGGGTTCCCTGAGCAGTTCTTC.

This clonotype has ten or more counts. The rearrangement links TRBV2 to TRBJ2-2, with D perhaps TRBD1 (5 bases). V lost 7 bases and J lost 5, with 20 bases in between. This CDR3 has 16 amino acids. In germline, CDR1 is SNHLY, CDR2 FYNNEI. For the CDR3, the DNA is TGTGCCAGCATGACTGCAGGGCAAGGTGGAACCGGGGAGCTGTTTTTT. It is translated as CASMTAGQGGTGELFF.

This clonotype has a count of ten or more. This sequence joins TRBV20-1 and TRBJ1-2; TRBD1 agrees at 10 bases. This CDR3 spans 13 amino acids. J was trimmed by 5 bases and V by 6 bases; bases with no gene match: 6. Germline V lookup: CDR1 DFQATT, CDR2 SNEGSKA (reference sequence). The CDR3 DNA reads TGCAGTGCAATACGGACAGGGGGTTATGGCTACACCTTC. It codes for CSAIRTGGYGYTF.

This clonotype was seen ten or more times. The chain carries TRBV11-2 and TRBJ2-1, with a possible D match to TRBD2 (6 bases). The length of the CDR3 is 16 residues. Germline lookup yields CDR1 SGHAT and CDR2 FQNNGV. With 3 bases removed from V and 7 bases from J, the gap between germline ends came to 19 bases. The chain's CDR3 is CASSLTRHGVRNEQFF. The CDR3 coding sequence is TGTGCCAGCAGCTTGACTAGACACGGCGTCAGGAATGAGCAGTTCTTC. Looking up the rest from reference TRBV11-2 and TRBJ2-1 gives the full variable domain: EAGVAQSPRYKIIEKRQSVAFWCNPISGHATLYWYQQILGQGPKLLIQFQNNGVVDDSQLPKDRFSAERLKGVDSTLKIQPAKLEDSAVYLCASSLTRHGVRNEQFFGPGTRLTVL.

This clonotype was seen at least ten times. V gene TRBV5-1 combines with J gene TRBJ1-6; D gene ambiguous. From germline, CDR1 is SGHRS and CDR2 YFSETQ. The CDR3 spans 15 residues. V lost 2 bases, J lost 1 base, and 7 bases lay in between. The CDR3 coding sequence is TGCGCCAGCAGCTTATCAGCGTCCTATAATTCACCCCTCCACTTT. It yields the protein CASSLSASYNSPLHF.